Listed here is a single T cell receptor (beta chain). CDR3 size: 15 residues. With 3 bases clipped from V and 4 bases from J, the junction kept 7 bases outside the gene matches. Germline CDR1 and CDR2: LNHDA and SQIVND (reference sequence). The sample belongs to a study of technical replicates of blood from a handful of donors. Only in-frame clones appear in the TCRdb table, and some are missing; sequencing was by immunoSEQ multiplex PCR. The sample carries around 50,000 clones, approximately 95% recorded once. The sequence was obtained from a human donor in good health. The sequencing input was T cells isolated from PBMCs. The V call is TRBV19, the J call TRBJ2-7; 9 nucleotides agree with TRBD2. CDR3 protein: CASSIGREGGYEQYF. In DNA, the CDR3 is TGTGCCAGTAGTATCGGGCGGGAGGGCGGATACGAGCAGTACTTC.